At least ten counts were recorded for the clone carrying this T cell receptor beta chain. The CDR3 covers 15 residues. Germline-derived CDR1 and CDR2 are LGHNA and YSLEER. Trimming removed 0 bases from V and 7 bases from J; junction bases left unmatched: 8. This sample was taken from a study of T-cell reconstitution after alpha-beta-depleted transplantation in children. Researchers prepared the TCRbeta library using unique molecular identifiers, the study reports. TCRdb re-called the PCR reads through MiXCR, storing one row per CDR3 protein. The sample has 250,000 to 300,000 distinct CDR3 sequences; roughly a tenth are singletons.

The chain carries TRBV4-3 and TRBJ2-7, with 8 nucleotides matching TRBD2. The TCR sequence derives from a boy in the first two years of life with acute myeloid leukemia, due to receive a stem cell transplant. The material was PBMCs, obtained before TCRalphabeta/CD19-depleted stem cell transplant. The CDR3 nucleotides are TGCGCCAGCAGCCAAGATCCGGCGGGAGGTGTTGAGCAGTACTTC. Translation gives CASSQDPAGGVEQYF.